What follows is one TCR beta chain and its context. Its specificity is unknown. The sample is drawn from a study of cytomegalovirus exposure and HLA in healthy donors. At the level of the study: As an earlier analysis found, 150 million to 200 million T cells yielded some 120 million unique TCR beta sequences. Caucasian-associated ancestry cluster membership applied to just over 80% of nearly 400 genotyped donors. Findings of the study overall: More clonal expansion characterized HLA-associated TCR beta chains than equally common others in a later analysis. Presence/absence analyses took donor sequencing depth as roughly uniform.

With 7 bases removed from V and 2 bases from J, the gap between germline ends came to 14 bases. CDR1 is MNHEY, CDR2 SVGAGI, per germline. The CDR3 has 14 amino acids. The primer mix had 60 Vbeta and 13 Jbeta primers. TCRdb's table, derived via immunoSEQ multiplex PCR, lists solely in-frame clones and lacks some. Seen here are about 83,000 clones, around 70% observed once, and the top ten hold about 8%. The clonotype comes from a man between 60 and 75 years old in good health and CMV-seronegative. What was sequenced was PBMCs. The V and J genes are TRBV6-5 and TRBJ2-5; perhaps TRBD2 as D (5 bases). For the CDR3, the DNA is TGTGCCAGCACACGGGATGGACCTCAAGAGACCCAGTACTTC. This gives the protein CASTRDGPQETQYF.